This T cell receptor (beta chain) appears in the sequencing data of a study of human T cells and chemical hapten exposure. The sample holds a few counts of this clonotype. Time point given: patch test 1, 2 weeks after DPC sensitization. Treatment: therapeutic diphenylcyclopropenone sensitization with weekly scalp DPC. At patch-test visits, sampling came before the patch test. This CDR3 spans 17 amino acids. The trim removed 5 bases at V and 2 bases at J, leaving 10 bases unmatched. Germline V CDR1 and CDR2: SGHTA, FQGNSA. TCRdb reprocessed the RACE reads with MiXCR, giving one entry per CDR3 protein. This sample has 75,000 to 100,000 distinct CDR3 sequences, with under 15% found just once.

The starting material was whole blood, obtained in connection with sensitization to the hapten diphenylcyclopropenone (DPC). The V call is TRBV7-2, the J call TRBJ2-2, with 8 bases fitting TRBD2. The receptor's source is a woman aged 40 to 50 with alopecia areata. Some clones in this sample may be carry-over from other donors' samples. The CDR3 DNA reads as TGTGCCAGCAGCCCACACCGCGGGGGGCGCAACACCGGGGAGCTGTTTTTT. Its translation is CASSPHRGGRNTGELFF.